This TCR beta chain was sequenced in a study of human T cells and chemical hapten exposure. Study-wide context: Patients, mostly women, had alopecia areata, alopecia totalis or alopecia universalis. The study's findings and limits: Significantly more large CDR3 similarity clusters arose among expanded TCRs than among controls.

Within the library, unique molecular identifiers were attached to each individual cDNA molecule. TCRdb re-analysed the RACE reads in MiXCR, keeping a single row per CDR3 protein. The data contain about 290,000 distinct CDR3 sequences, approximately 8% of them seen just once; the ten biggest clones take up approximately 1.2%. CDR1 and CDR2 (germline): SGHNT, YYREEE (reference sequence). V was trimmed by 5 bases and J by 8 bases, leaving 11 bases between them. This CDR3 contains 12 residues. This clonotype showed up many times. Its antigen is unknown. As for time point: pre-sensitization, week 0. The treatment: therapeutic diphenylcyclopropenone sensitization with weekly scalp DPC. People who gave samples had alopecia, were 18 to 70 years old, and were suitable for DPC.

This specimen was whole blood, taken in connection with sensitization to the hapten diphenylcyclopropenone (DPC). This chain joins TRBV5-4 and TRBJ2-1; no clear D gene. The receptor comes from a man aged 18-30 years with alopecia areata. Some clones in this sample may be carry-over from other donors' samples. The CDR3 region has the DNA TGTGCCAGCAGTAGGACCTCCGATGAGCAGTTCTTC. Translation: CASSRTSDEQFF.